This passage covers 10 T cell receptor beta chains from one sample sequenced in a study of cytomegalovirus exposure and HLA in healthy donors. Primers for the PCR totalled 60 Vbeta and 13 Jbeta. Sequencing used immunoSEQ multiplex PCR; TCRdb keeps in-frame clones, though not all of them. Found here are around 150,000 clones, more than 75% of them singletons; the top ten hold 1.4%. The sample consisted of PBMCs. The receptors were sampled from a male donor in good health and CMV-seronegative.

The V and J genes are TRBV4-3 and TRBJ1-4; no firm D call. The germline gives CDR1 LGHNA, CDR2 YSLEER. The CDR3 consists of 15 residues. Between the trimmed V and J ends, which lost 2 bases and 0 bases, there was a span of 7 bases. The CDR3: CASSQSAATNEKLFF. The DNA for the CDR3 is TGCGCCAGCAGCCAAAGCGCGGCAACTAATGAAAAACTGTTTTTT.

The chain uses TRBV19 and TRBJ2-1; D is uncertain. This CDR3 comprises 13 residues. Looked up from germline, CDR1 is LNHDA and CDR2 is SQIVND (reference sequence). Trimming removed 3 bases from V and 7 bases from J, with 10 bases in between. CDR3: CASSMGRLNEQFF. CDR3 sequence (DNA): TGTGCCAGTAGTATGGGCCGCTTGAATGAGCAGTTCTTC.

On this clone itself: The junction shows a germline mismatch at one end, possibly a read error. CDR3 bases: TGCGCCAGCAGGCGTAGCGGGGGGGCGTCGAAGACCGGGGAGCTGTTTTTT. Its protein is CASRRSGGASKTGELFF. The rearrangement uses TRBV5-1 and TRBJ2-2; 11 bases match TRBD2. The CDR3 spans 17 residues. CDR1 SGHRS and CDR2 YFSETQ come from the germline V gene.

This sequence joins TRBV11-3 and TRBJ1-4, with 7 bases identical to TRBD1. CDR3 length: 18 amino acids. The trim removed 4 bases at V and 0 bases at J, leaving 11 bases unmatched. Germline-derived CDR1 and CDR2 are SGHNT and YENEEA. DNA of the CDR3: TGTGCCAGCAGCTCAACAGGGGAGGTCGCTGCAACTAATGAAAAACTGTTTTTT. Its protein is CASSSTGEVAATNEKLFF.

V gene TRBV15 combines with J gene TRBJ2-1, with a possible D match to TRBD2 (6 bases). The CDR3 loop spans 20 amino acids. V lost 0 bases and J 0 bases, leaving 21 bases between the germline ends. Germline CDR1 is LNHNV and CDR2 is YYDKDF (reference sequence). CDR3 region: CATSRDSPWGTPSSYNEQFF. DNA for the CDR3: TGTGCCACCAGCAGAGATTCTCCCTGGGGGACTCCAAGCTCCTACAATGAGCAGTTCTTC.

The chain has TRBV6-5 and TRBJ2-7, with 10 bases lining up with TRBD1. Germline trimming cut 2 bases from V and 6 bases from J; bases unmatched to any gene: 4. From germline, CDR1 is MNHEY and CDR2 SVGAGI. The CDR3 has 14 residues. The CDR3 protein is CASSYGDRGSEQYF. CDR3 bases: TGTGCCAGCAGTTACGGGGACAGGGGATCCGAGCAGTACTTC.

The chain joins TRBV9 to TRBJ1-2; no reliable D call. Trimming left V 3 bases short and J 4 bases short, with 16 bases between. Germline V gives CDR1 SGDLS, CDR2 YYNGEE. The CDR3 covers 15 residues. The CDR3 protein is CASSANPQGGYGYTF. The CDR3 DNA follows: TGTGCCAGCAGCGCTAACCCCCAAGGAGGCTATGGCTACACCTTC.

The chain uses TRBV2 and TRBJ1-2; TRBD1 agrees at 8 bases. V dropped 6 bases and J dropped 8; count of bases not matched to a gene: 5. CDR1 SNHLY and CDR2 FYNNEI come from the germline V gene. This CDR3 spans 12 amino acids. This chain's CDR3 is CASSGQGSGYTF. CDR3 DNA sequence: TGTGCCAGCAGCGGACAGGGTTCCGGCTACACCTTC.

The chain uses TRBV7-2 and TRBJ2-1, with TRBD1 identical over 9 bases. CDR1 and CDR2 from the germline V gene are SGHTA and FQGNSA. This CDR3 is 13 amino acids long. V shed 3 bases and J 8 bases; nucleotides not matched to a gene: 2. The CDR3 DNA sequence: TGTGCCAGCAGCTTGGACAGGGGCGATGAGCAGTTCTTC. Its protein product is CASSLDRGDEQFF. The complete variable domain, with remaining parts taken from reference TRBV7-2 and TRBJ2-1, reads GAGVSQSPSNKVTEKGKDVELRCDPISGHTALYWYRQSLGQGLEFLIYFQGNSAPDKSGLPSDRFSAERTGGSVSTLTIQRTQQEDSAVYLCASSLDRGDEQFFGPGTRLTVL.

The CDR3 region has the DNA TGTGCCAGCAGGGATGGAGGACTAGCGGGAGGGAGGTCCTACGAGCAGTACTTC. Its translation is CASRDGGLAGGRSYEQYF. This sequence joins TRBV28 and TRBJ2-7; TRBD2 matches at 15 bases. The V and J ends lost 6 bases and 1 base, in that order; junction bases with no gene match: 10. The CDR3 length is 18 residues. Looked up from germline, CDR1 is MDHEN and CDR2 is SYDVKM. Full variable domain (remainder filled in from reference TRBV28 and TRBJ2-7): DVKVTQSSRYLVKRTGEKVFLECVQDMDHENMFWYRQDPGLGLRLIYFSYDVKMKEKGDIPEGYSVSREKKERFSLILESASTNQTSMYLCASRDGGLAGGRSYEQYFGPGTRLTVT.